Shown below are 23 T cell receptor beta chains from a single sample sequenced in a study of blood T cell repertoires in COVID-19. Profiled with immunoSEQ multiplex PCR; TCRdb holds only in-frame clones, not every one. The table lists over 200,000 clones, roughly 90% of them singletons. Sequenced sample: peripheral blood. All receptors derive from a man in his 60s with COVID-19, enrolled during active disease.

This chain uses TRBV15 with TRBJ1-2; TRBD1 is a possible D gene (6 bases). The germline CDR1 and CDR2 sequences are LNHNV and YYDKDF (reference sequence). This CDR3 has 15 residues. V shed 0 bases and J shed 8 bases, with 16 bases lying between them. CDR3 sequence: CATSRDRNRDSGYTF. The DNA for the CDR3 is TGTGCCACCAGCAGAGATCGGAACAGGGATTCCGGCTACACCTTC.

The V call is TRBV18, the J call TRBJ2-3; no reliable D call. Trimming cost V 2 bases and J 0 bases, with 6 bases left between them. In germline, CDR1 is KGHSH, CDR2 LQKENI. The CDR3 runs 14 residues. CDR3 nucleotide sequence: TGTGCCAGCTCACCAATAAAAAGCACAGATACGCAGTATTTT. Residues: CASSPIKSTDTQYF. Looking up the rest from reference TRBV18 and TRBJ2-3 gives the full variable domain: NAGVMQNPRHLVRRRGQEARLRCSPMKGHSHVYWYRQLPEEGLKFMVYLQKENIIDESGMPKERFSAEFPKEGPSILRIQQVVRGDSAAYFCASSPIKSTDTQYFGPGTRLTVL.

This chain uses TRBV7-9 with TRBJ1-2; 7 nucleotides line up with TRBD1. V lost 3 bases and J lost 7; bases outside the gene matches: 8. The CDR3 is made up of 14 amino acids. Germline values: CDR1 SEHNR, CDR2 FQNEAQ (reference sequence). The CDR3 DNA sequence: TGTGCCAGCAGCTTCGAACAGGGGCTCTCTGGCTACACCTTC. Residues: CASSFEQGLSGYTF.

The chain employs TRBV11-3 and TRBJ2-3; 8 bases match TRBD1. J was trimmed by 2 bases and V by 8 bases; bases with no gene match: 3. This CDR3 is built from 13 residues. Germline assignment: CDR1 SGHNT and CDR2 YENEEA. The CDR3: CASGQGATDTQYF. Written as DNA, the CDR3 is TGTGCCAGCGGTCAGGGGGCCACAGATACGCAGTATTTT.

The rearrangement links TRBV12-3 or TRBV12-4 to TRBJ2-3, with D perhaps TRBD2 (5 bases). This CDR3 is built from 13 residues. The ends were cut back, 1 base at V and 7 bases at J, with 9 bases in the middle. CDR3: CASSLGRANTQYF. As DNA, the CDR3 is TGTGCCAGCAGTTTAGGGCGGGCTAATACGCAGTATTTT.

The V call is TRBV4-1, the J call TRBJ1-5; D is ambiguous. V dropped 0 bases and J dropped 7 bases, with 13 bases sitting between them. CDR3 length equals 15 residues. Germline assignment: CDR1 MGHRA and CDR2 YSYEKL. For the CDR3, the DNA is TGCGCCAGCAGCCAAGATCTCCGAGGGTTACAGCCCCAGCATTTT. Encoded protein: CASSQDLRGLQPQHF.

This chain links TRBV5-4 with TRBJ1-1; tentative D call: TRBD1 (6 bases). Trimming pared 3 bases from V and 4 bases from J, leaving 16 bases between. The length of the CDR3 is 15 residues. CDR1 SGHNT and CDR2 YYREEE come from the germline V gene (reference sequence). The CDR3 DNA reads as TGTGCCAGCAGCTCGGGGGGGGCCGGTGGCACTGAAGCTTTCTTT. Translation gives CASSSGGAGGTEAFF.

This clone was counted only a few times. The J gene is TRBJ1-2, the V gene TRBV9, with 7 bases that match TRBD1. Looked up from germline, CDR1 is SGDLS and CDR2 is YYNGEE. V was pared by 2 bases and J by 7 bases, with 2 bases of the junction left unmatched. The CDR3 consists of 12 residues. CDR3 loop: CASSVTGAGYTF. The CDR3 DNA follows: TGTGCCAGCAGCGTTACAGGGGCTGGCTACACCTTC.

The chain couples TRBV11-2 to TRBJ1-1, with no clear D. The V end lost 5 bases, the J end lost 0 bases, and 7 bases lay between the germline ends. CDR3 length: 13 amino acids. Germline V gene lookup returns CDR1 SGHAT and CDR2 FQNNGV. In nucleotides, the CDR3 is TGTGCCAGCAGCGCGGGCTTGAACACTGAAGCTTTCTTT. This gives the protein CASSAGLNTEAFF.

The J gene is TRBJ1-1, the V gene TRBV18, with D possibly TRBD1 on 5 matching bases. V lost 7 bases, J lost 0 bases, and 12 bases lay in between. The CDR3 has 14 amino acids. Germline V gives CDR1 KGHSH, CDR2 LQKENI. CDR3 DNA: TGTGCCAGCTTCGGGGGAGGGTTGAACACTGAAGCTTTCTTT. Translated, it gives CASFGGGLNTEAFF.

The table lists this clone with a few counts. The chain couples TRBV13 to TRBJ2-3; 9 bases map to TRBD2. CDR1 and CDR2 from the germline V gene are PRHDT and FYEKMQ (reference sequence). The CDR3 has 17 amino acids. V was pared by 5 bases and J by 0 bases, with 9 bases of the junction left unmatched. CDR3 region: CASSPGSGRQSTDTQYF. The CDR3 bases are TGTGCCAGCAGCCCCGGGAGCGGGAGGCAAAGCACAGATACGCAGTATTTT.

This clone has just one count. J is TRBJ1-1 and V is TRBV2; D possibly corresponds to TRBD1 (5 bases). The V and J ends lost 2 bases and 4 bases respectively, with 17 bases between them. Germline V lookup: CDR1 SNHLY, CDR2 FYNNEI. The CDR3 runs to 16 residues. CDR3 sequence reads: CASSERGLTESTEAFF. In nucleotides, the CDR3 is TGTGCCAGCAGTGAAAGGGGACTCACGGAAAGCACTGAAGCTTTCTTT. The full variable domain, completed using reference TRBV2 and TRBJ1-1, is EPEVTQTPSHQVTQMGQEVILRCVPISNHLYFYWYRQILGQKVEFLVSFYNNEISEKSEIFDDQFSVERPDGSNFTLKIRSTKLEDSAMYFCASSERGLTESTEAFFGQGTRLTVV.

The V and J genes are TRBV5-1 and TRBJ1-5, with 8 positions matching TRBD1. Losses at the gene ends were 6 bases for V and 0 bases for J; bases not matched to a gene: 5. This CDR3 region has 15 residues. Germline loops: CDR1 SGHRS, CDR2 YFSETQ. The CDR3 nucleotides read TGCGCCAGCAACCGACAGGGGTATAGCAATCAGCCCCAGCATTTT. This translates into CASNRQGYSNQPQHF. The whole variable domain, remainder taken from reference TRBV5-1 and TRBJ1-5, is KAGVTQTPRYLIKTRGQQVTLSCSPISGHRSVSWYQQTPGQGLQFLFEYFSETQRNKGNFPGRFSGRQFSNSRSEMNVSTLELGDSALYLCASNRQGYSNQPQHFGDGTRLSIL.

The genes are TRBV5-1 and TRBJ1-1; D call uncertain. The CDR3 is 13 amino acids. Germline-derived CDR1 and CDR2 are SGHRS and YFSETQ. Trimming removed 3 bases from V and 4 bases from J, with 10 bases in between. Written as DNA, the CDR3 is TGCGCCAGCAGCTACGGTGGAGGCACTGAAGCTTTCTTT. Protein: CASSYGGGTEAFF.

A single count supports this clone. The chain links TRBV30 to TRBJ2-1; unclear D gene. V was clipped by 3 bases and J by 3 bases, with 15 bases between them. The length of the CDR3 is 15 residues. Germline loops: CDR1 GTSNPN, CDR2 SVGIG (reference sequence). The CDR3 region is CAWRRRSAHYNEQFF. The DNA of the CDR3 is TGTGCCTGGAGGCGACGGAGCGCCCACTACAATGAGCAGTTCTTC.

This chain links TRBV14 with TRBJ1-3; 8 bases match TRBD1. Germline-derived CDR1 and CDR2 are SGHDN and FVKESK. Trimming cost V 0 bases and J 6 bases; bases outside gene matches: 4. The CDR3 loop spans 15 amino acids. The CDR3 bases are TGTGCCAGCAGCCAAGAGGACAGGGTTGTAAACACCATATATTTT. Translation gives CASSQEDRVVNTIYF. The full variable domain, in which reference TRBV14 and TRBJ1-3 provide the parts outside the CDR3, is EAGVTQFPSHSVIEKGQTVTLRCDPISGHDNLYWYRRVMGKEIKFLLHFVKESKQDESGMPNNRFLAERTGGTYSTLKVQPAELEDSGVYFCASSQEDRVVNTIYFGEGSWLTVV.

This CDR3 reads CASSFDLERPSYEQYF. The CDR3, as DNA: TGTGCCAGCAGCTTTGACTTAGAACGACCCTCCTACGAGCAGTACTTC. The genes are TRBV7-2 and TRBJ2-7, with D unresolved. The V and J ends lost 3 bases and 0 bases respectively, with 15 bases between them. CDR3 length: 16 amino acids. Germline values: CDR1 SGHTA, CDR2 FQGNSA.

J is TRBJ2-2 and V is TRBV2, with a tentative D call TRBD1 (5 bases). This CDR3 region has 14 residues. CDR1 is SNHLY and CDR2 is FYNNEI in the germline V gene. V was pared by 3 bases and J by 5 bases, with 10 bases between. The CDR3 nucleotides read TGTGCCAGCAGTGACTCAGGGTATACCGGGGAGCTGTTTTTT. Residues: CASSDSGYTGELFF.

The CDR3 DNA reads TGTGCCAGTATCCCGGGAGGAGGACACACCTATGGCTACACCTTC. The encoded protein is CASIPGGGHTYGYTF. The V gene is TRBV19, the J gene TRBJ1-2; the D gene is possibly TRBD1 (5 bases). V was trimmed by 7 bases and J by 4 bases, leaving 19 bases between them. Germline V gives CDR1 LNHDA, CDR2 SQIVND (reference sequence). There are 15 residues in the CDR3.

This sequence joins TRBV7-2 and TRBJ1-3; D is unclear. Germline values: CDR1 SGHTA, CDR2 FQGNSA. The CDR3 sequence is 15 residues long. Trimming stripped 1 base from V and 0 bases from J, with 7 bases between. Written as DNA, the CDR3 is TGTGCCAGCAGCTTAGACGCGGGCTCTGGAAACACCATATATTTT. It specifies CASSLDAGSGNTIYF.

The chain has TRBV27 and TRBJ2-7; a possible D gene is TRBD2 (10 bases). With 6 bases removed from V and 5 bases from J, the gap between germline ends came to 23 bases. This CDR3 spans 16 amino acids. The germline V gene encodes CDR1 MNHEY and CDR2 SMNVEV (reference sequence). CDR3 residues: CASRPLAGDRVHEQYF. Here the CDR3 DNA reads TGTGCCAGCAGGCCTCTAGCGGGGGACAGGGTACACGAGCAGTACTTC.

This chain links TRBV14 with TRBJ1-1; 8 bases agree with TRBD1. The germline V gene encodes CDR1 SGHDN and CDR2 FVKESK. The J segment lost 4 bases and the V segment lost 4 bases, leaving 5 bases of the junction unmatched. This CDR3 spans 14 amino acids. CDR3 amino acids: CASSPRQGRTEAFF. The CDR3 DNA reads TGTGCCAGCAGCCCCCGACAGGGGCGCACTGAAGCTTTCTTT.

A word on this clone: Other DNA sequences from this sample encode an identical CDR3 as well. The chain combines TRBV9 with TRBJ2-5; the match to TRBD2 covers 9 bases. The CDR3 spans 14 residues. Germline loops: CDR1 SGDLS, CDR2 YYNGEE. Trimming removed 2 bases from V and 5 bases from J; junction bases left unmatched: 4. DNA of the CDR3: TGTGCCAGCAGCGTCGGACTAGCGCGGGAGACCCAGTACTTC. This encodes CASSVGLARETQYF.